A selection of T cell receptor beta chains follows, all from one sample in a study of control samples from healthy donors and cancer patients. Sequencing used immunoSEQ multiplex PCR; TCRdb keeps in-frame clones, though not all of them. The sample includes about 120,000 clones, over 90% of them seen just once. The sample consisted of blood. The receptors derive from a man younger than 45 in good health. CDR3s include the opening cysteine and the closing phenylalanine or tryptophan. A D gene is named only where the DNA matches it firmly. The size of a clone is reported for some rows only, either as once, few or many, or as a class for expanded clones.

d_gene: -; v_gene: TRBV19; abundance: -; j_gene: TRBJ1-6; CDR3nt: TGTGCCAGTAGTATTGGAGGAATAAATTCACCCCTCCACTTT; CDR3aa: CASSIGGINSPLHF
d_gene: -; v_gene: TRBV5-8; abundance: -; j_gene: TRBJ2-2; CDR3nt: TGTGCCAGCAGCTTGGGAAGATTGGGCAGCAACACCGGGGAGCTGTTTTTT; CDR3aa: CASSLGRLGSNTGELFF
d_gene: TRBD1; v_gene: TRBV5-4; abundance: -; j_gene: TRBJ1-2; CDR3nt: TGTGCCACAAAACAATCCGGGACAGGGGACCTAAACTATGGCTACACCTTC; CDR3aa: CATKQSGTGDLNYGYTF
d_gene: -; v_gene: TRBV5-1; abundance: -; j_gene: TRBJ1-1; CDR3nt: TGCGCCAGCAGCCCCAGACAGATGAACACTGAAGCTTTCTTT; CDR3aa: CASSPRQMNTEAFF
d_gene: -; v_gene: TRBV6-5; abundance: -; j_gene: TRBJ2-5; CDR3nt: TGTGCCAGCAGTTACTCGCAAGGTGTGCAAGAGACCCAGTACTTC; CDR3aa: CASSYSQGVQETQYF
d_gene: TRBD2; v_gene: TRBV7-9; abundance: few; j_gene: TRBJ2-5; CDR3nt: TGTGCCAGCAGCTTAGAACTAGCGGGGGGGCCTAGTACTGAGACCCAGTACTTC; CDR3aa: CASSLELAGGPSTETQYF
d_gene: TRBD1; v_gene: TRBV2; abundance: -; j_gene: TRBJ2-7; CDR3nt: TGTGCCAGCAGCCGGGACAGATCCCTCTCCTACGAGCAGTACTTC; CDR3aa: CASSRDRSLSYEQYF
d_gene: TRBD2; v_gene: TRBV11-2; abundance: -; j_gene: TRBJ2-3; CDR3nt: TGTGCCAGCAGCGCAGGGACTAGCGGGGTGGCAGATACGCAGTATTTT; CDR3aa: CASSAGTSGVADTQYF
d_gene: -; v_gene: TRBV11-2; abundance: once; j_gene: TRBJ2-3; CDR3nt: TGTGCCAGCAGCTTTTCGACCGCCGGTGTGAATACGCAGTATTTT; CDR3aa: CASSFSTAGVNTQYF
d_gene: -; v_gene: TRBV13; abundance: -; j_gene: TRBJ2-3; CDR3nt: TGTGCCAGCAGCCACCCGGGAGATACGCAGTATTTT; CDR3aa: CASSHPGDTQYF
d_gene: -; v_gene: TRBV5-1; abundance: few; j_gene: TRBJ2-1; CDR3nt: TGCGCCAGCAGCTTGGCGTCAAAGAATGAGCAGTTCTTC; CDR3aa: CASSLASKNEQFF
d_gene: TRBD1; v_gene: TRBV30; abundance: -; j_gene: TRBJ1-2; CDR3nt: TGTGCCTGGAAGCACAGGGGCGCCCGCTATGGCTACACCTTC; CDR3aa: CAWKHRGARYGYTF
d_gene: TRBD2; v_gene: TRBV3-1/TRBV3-2; abundance: -; j_gene: TRBJ2-1; CDR3nt: TGTGCCAGCAGCCAAGTGTTAGCGGGGGCCCCGGAGCAGTTCTTC; CDR3aa: CASSQVLAGAPEQFF